Presented here are 17 T cell receptor beta chains from one specimen sequenced in a study of blood T cell repertoires in COVID-19. Produced via immunoSEQ multiplex PCR; TCRdb's table is partial and in-frame only. The data show around 320,000 clones, roughly 90% seen once. Sequencing used PBMCs or T cells enriched from blood (not recorded which). Receptors originate from a woman between 45 and 65 years old who had been exposed to COVID-19.

This clone has a count of ten or more. The chain couples TRBV19 to TRBJ1-2, with D perhaps TRBD1 (5 bases). V gave up 6 bases and J gave up 0 bases, with 14 bases separating them. There are 15 residues in the CDR3. Germline CDR1 is LNHDA and CDR2 is SQIVND (reference sequence). This CDR3 is CASSHRHTANYGYTF. CDR3 DNA sequence: TGTGCCAGTAGCCACAGGCACACAGCTAACTATGGCTACACCTTC.

This clone was picked up one time. CDR3 sequence reads: CATSAPTGQASTDTQYF. CDR3 sequence (DNA): TGTGCCACCAGTGCCCCGACTGGACAGGCTAGCACAGATACGCAGTATTTT. V is TRBV24-1 and J is TRBJ2-3; 7 bases match TRBD1. Looked up from germline, CDR1 is KGHDR and CDR2 is SFDVKD. The length of the CDR3 is 17 residues. V shed 5 bases, J shed 0 bases, and the junction held 10 bases outside the gene matches.

Note on this clone: This specimen includes other DNA sequences encoding the same CDR3. The CDR3: CASSLGGGYGYTF. The CDR3 bases are TGTGCCAGCAGTTTAGGGGGAGGGTATGGCTACACCTTC. This chain joins TRBV12-3 or TRBV12-4 and TRBJ1-2; D gene ambiguous. The ends were cut back, 1 base at V and 5 bases at J, with 8 bases in the middle. CDR3 size: 13 residues.

V and J are TRBV5-8 and TRBJ1-4; a weak D match, TRBD1 (6 bases). CDR3 size: 17 residues. The germline CDR1 and CDR2 sequences are SGHTS and YDEGEE. With 2 bases removed from V and 5 bases from J, the gap between germline ends came to 19 bases. The CDR3 DNA sequence: TGTGCCAGCAGCTTTGGGACACAGGGATTGTTGAATGAAAAACTGTTTTTT. Translated, it gives CASSFGTQGLLNEKLFF.

This rearrangement joins TRBV19 to TRBJ2-1; D gene ambiguous. The germline gives CDR1 LNHDA, CDR2 SQIVND (reference sequence). The ends were cut back, 3 bases at V and 0 bases at J, with 12 bases in the middle. The CDR3 spans 16 residues. CDR3 nucleotides: TGTGCCAGTAGTATTTTAGAACCCTCCTCCTACAATGAGCAGTTCTTC. Protein: CASSILEPSSYNEQFF.

The gene calls are TRBV7-2 and TRBJ2-1; 7 bases match TRBD2. Losses at the gene ends were 8 bases for V and 2 bases for J; bases not matched to a gene: 9. The CDR3 contains 15 residues. CDR1 SGHTA and CDR2 FQGNSA come from the germline V gene. Here the CDR3 reads CASGGGRGTYNEQFF. The CDR3 DNA sequence: TGTGCCAGCGGGGGAGGGCGCGGCACCTACAATGAGCAGTTCTTC.

This chain uses TRBV27 with TRBJ2-7; 8 bases map to TRBD1. This CDR3 has 14 amino acids. V lost 6 bases and J lost 1; bases outside the gene matches: 5. Germline values: CDR1 MNHEY, CDR2 SMNVEV (reference sequence). The CDR3 loop reads CASRAGGASYEQYF. CDR3 in DNA: TGTGCCAGCAGGGCAGGGGGCGCGTCCTACGAGCAGTACTTC.

The chain uses TRBV28 and TRBJ2-7; tentatively, D is TRBD2 (5 bases). Between the trimmed V and J ends, which lost 5 bases and 8 bases, there was a span of 19 bases. The germline V gene has CDR1 MDHEN and CDR2 SYDVKM. CDR3 length: 14 residues. CDR3 residues: CASSMRHGSKKQYF. The CDR3 DNA reads TGTGCCAGCAGTATGAGACATGGGAGTAAAAAGCAGTACTTC.

This chain joins TRBV4-1 and TRBJ2-6, with TRBD2 matching 8 bases. Germline lookup yields CDR1 MGHRA and CDR2 YSYEKL. The CDR3 sequence is 17 residues long. V lost 1 base, J lost 1 base, and 3 bases stayed unmatched. As DNA, the CDR3 is TGCGCCAGCAGCCAAGCCAGCGGGGGATCTGGGGCCAACGTCCTGACTTTC. The encoded protein is CASSQASGGSGANVLTF.

This sequence joins TRBV19 and TRBJ2-4, with 8 bases that match TRBD1. CDR3 length: 22 residues. Trimming cost V 0 bases and J 0 bases; bases outside gene matches: 19. Germline V lookup: CDR1 LNHDA, CDR2 SQIVND (reference sequence). The chain's CDR3 is CASSIDRATGAYPELAKNIQYF. The DNA for the CDR3 is TGTGCCAGTAGTATAGATCGGGCGACAGGGGCATATCCCGAACTAGCCAAAAACATTCAGTACTTC.

The CDR3 DNA reads TGTGCCAGCAGTTTAACCACAGGGGTTGCGGTGTGGGGCAATCAGCCCCAGCATTTT. Translated: CASSLTTGVAVWGNQPQHF. The V and J genes are TRBV28 and TRBJ1-5; 7 bases are a match to TRBD1. The trim removed 2 bases at V and 2 bases at J, leaving 15 bases unmatched. Per the germline V gene, CDR1 is MDHEN and CDR2 is SYDVKM. CDR3 length equals 19 residues.

The CDR3 DNA reads TGTGCCAGCCGGGAACCGGGACAGGCCTACGAGCAGTACTTC. Protein: CASREPGQAYEQYF. V and J are TRBV6-5 and TRBJ2-7; 8 nucleotides match TRBD1. This CDR3 is built from 14 residues. CDR1 and CDR2 from the germline V gene are MNHEY and SVGAGI. The V gene end was trimmed by 8 bases and the J gene end by 2 bases; junction bases not matched to a gene: 8.

The chain combines TRBV7-9 with TRBJ1-2; the D is unclear. Germline CDR1 and CDR2: SEHNR and FQNEAQ (reference sequence). The CDR3 covers 13 residues. V shed 3 bases and J shed 2 bases, with 7 bases lying between them. The CDR3 is CASSFTENYGYTF. The DNA of the CDR3 is TGTGCCAGCAGCTTCACAGAAAACTATGGCTACACCTTC.

The chain links TRBV28 to TRBJ2-1, with 11 bases that match TRBD2. Germline V gene data show CDR1 as MDHEN and CDR2 as SYDVKM. The CDR3 covers 20 residues. Trimming cost V 4 bases and J 1 base; bases outside gene matches: 15. The DNA of the CDR3 is TGTGCCAGCAGTTGGTCGGGACTAGCGGTCGGAGGTCTATCCTACAATGAGCAGTTCTTC. Encoded protein: CASSWSGLAVGGLSYNEQFF.

The chain carries TRBV3-1 (or the pseudogene TRBV3-2) and TRBJ2-5; 8 positions match TRBD2. Trimming cost V 4 bases and J 4 bases; bases outside gene matches: 8. This CDR3 has 15 residues. Looked up from germline, CDR1 is LGHDT and CDR2 is YNNKEL (reference sequence). The CDR3 DNA sequence: TGTGCCAGCAGCCTCTTAGGACTAGCTGGAGAGACCCAGTACTTC. It translates to CASSLLGLAGETQYF.

The genes are TRBV10-3 and TRBJ2-3; 14 bases are shared with TRBD2. This CDR3 has 18 amino acids. Per the germline V gene, CDR1 is ENHRY and CDR2 is SYGVKD. The V and J ends lost 10 bases and 4 bases, in that order; junction bases with no gene match: 16. CDR3 sequence: CATRGLAGDKAGADTQYF. In DNA, the CDR3 is TGTGCCACAAGGGGACTAGCGGGGGATAAAGCAGGTGCAGATACGCAGTATTTT.

The chain is built from TRBV11-3 and TRBJ2-1; 9 positions agree with TRBD2. Germline trimming cut 2 bases from V and 0 bases from J; bases unmatched to any gene: 8. This CDR3 is built from 18 residues. Germline assignment: CDR1 SGHNT and CDR2 YENEEA. Written as DNA, the CDR3 is TGTGCCAGCAGCTTATCCTTCGGCGGGGGGGTCTCCTACAATGAGCAGTTCTTC. Its translation: CASSLSFGGGVSYNEQFF.